This TCR beta chain was recorded in a study of T cells in tuberculosis. The sample's time point: new active TB diagnosis, blood taken before or within 7 days of starting treatment. This table comes from immunoSEQ multiplex PCR, and its TCRdb copy is limited to in-frame clones, with some not included. The sample has tens of thousands of clones; 87% are singletons. There are 13 residues in the CDR3. Per germline, CDR1 LGHNA and CDR2 YSLEER. Deletions cut 4 bases from V and 3 bases from J, with 9 bases between. The receptor was derived from an adult with tuberculosis. The gene calls are TRBV4-3 and TRBJ1-2; D possibly corresponds to TRBD1 (5 bases). The starting material was PBMCs, obtained at tuberculosis diagnosis. CDR3 residues: CASSPGGDYGYTF. The CDR3 nucleotides read TGCGCCAGCAGCCCCGGGGGTGACTATGGCTACACCTTC.